This is a list of T cell receptor beta chains from one sample in a study of CD8+CD57+ T cells in acquired aplastic anemia. TCRdb analysed the reads with MiXCR anew, one entry per CDR3 protein. This table has over 150,000 distinct CDR3 sequences, just under 45% appearing once. The specimen sequenced was sorted CD4+, CD8+, or CD8+CD57+ T cells (not recorded which) from PBMCs. The source of these receptors is a human donor in good health. CDR3s include the opening cysteine and the closing phenylalanine or tryptophan. D genes are given only for firm matches. Expanded clones are given a class, and other clones once, few, many or no size at all.

d_gene | abundance | j_gene | v_gene | CDR3nt | CDR3aa
- | - | TRBJ1-2 | TRBV5-8 | TGTGCCAGCAGCTTCGATAGGGGTGACAATGGCTACACCTTC | CASSFDRGDNGYTF
- | many | TRBJ2-2 | TRBV4-2 | TGTGCCAGCAGCCCTAATAGAGCTATGAACACCGGGGAGCTGTTTTTT | CASSPNRAMNTGELFF
TRBD1 | - | TRBJ2-5 | TRBV5-5 | TGTGCCAGCAGCAGAACAGGGGGCGCGATGGAGACCCAGTACTTC | CASSRTGGAMETQYF
TRBD2 | many | TRBJ2-1 | TRBV12-3/TRBV12-4 | TGTGCCAGCAGTTCGACCAGGGCGGGGGTCTCTCCGGGGAATGAGCAGTTCTTC | CASSSTRAGVSPGNEQFF
- | - | TRBJ2-1 | TRBV9 | TGTGCCAGCAGTGAAGGGCCTCTGGGGTCCTACAATGAGCAGTTCTTC | CASSEGPLGSYNEQFF
- | - | TRBJ2-1 | TRBV19 | TGTGCCAGTAGTATAGGGAGGCTCGAAGGGGATGAGCAGTTCTTC | CASSIGRLEGDEQFF
TRBD2 | - | TRBJ2-2 | TRBV9 | TGTGCTTCACGGGGGGGGGCCCCGGGGGAGCCGTTTTTT | CASRGGAPGEPFF
TRBD1 | many | TRBJ2-7 | TRBV11-2 | TGTGCCAGCAGACGACAGGGGCCCGAGCAGTACTTC | CASRRQGPEQYF
- | - | TRBJ2-6 | TRBV12-3/TRBV12-4 | TGTGCCAGCAGTCCTGGGACTTGGTTCTCTGGGGCCAACGTCCTGACTTTC | CASSPGTWFSGANVLTF
- | many | TRBJ1-6 | TRBV20-1 | TGCAGTGCTAGAGATATGCAGCCTACTATGTTTAATTCACCCCTCCACTTT | CSARDMQPTMFNSPLHF
- | - | TRBJ2-4 | TRBV29-1 | TGCAGCGTTGTGGCTCTAGCCAAAAACATTCAGTACTTC | CSVVALAKNIQYF
- | - | TRBJ2-3 | TRBV10-3 | TGTGCCATCGCAGGGGGGGGGAGCGCAGATACGCAGTATTTT | CAIAGGGSADTQYF
- | - | TRBJ1-2 | TRBV25-1 | TGTGCCTCGGGAGCCTCGTACTATGGCTACACCTTC | CASGASYYGYTF
TRBD2 | many | TRBJ2-2 | TRBV9 | TGTGCCAGCAGCGTAGGCGGCGAGGGCGGGAGGGCTACCGGGGAGCTGTTTTTT | CASSVGGEGGRATGELFF
TRBD1 | many | TRBJ1-3 | TRBV7-3 | TGTGCCAGCAGCTTAGACTCAGGGGGATCTGGAAACACCATATATTTT | CASSLDSGGSGNTIYF
- | many | TRBJ2-5 | TRBV6-2/TRBV6-3 | TGTGCCAGCAGTTACTATAGCCAGACCCAGTACTTC | CASSYYSQTQYF
TRBD2 | - | TRBJ2-1 | TRBV20-1 | TGCAGTGCTAGACCGTTCACTAGCGGGAGTTTCTATGAGCAGTTCTTC | CSARPFTSGSFYEQFF